These 18 T cell receptor beta chains originate from one sample sequenced in a study of cytomegalovirus exposure and HLA in healthy donors. PCR was performed using 60 Vbeta and 13 Jbeta primers. Assay: immunoSEQ multiplex PCR; the TCRdb copy retains only in-frame clones and omits some. The table for this sample gives approximately 110,000 clones. The specimen was PBMCs. These receptors were collected from a man between 18 and 35 years old in good health and CMV-seronegative.

The rearrangement uses TRBV6-5 and TRBJ2-4, with 8 nucleotides matching TRBD1. V was clipped by 3 bases and J by 2 bases; unmatched bases: 6. The V gene's germline CDR1 is MNHEY and CDR2 SVGAGI. The CDR3 runs to 16 residues. The CDR3 loop is CASSYSQGAPKNIQYF. CDR3 DNA sequence: TGTGCCAGCAGTTATTCCCAGGGGGCCCCCAAAAACATTCAGTACTTC.

The V gene is TRBV9, the J gene TRBJ2-7, with 7 positions matching TRBD1. CDR3 length: 13 residues. CDR1 and CDR2 (germline): SGDLS, YYNGEE. V was pared by 4 bases and J by 6 bases, with 7 bases of the junction left unmatched. The CDR3 loop reads CASSLGQSGEQYF. CDR3 sequence (DNA): TGTGCCAGCAGCTTGGGACAGTCGGGCGAGCAGTACTTC.

V is TRBV18 and J is TRBJ2-5; 16 bases map to TRBD2. J was trimmed by 4 bases and V by 3 bases; bases with no gene match: 11. CDR1 KGHSH and CDR2 LQKENI come from the germline V gene. The CDR3 runs 19 residues. DNA for the CDR3: TGTGCCAGCTCACCCCCTAGGGGGACTAGCGGGAGGGCCGGAGAGACCCAGTACTTC. Encoded protein: CASSPPRGTSGRAGETQYF.

This chain links TRBV4-1 with TRBJ2-7, with D perhaps matching TRBD2 (5 bases). Germline V gene sequence: CDR1 MGHRA, CDR2 YSYEKL. CDR3 length: 14 residues. V was trimmed by 6 bases and J by 0 bases, leaving 12 bases between them. The CDR3, as DNA: TGCGCCAGCAGTATCGAGACTATCTCCTACGAGCAGTACTTC. Protein: CASSIETISYEQYF.

This chain joins TRBV4-1 and TRBJ2-7; 11 bases are shared with TRBD2. Germline lookup yields CDR1 MGHRA and CDR2 YSYEKL. The CDR3 covers 16 residues. The trim removed 2 bases at V and 4 bases at J, leaving 7 bases unmatched. In nucleotides, the CDR3 is TGCGCCAGCAGCCAACCAACTAGCGGGAGTTCGTACGAGCAGTACTTC. Translated: CASSQPTSGSSYEQYF.

This chain links TRBV7-2 with TRBJ1-2, with D possibly TRBD1 on 6 matching bases. V lost 3 bases, J lost 5 bases, and 13 bases lay in between. This CDR3 region has 14 residues. Germline V lookup: CDR1 SGHTA, CDR2 FQGNSA. The CDR3 bases are TGTGCCAGCAGCTTTCCCACAGGGTTTTATGGCTACACCTTC. Its protein is CASSFPTGFYGYTF.

The J gene is TRBJ2-6, the V gene TRBV15, with a possible D match to TRBD2 (6 bases). Trimming left V 0 bases short and J 1 base short, with 7 bases between. Germline CDR1 reads LNHNV; CDR2 reads YYDKDF (reference sequence). The CDR3 runs 16 residues. The CDR3 region has the DNA TGTGCCACCAGCAGAGATGCGGGGTCTGGGGCCAACGTCCTGACTTTC. It translates to CATSRDAGSGANVLTF.

The chain couples TRBV30 to TRBJ1-2; D is unclear. CDR1 is GTSNPN and CDR2 is SVGIG in the germline V gene (reference sequence). This CDR3 has 11 residues. Deletions cut 2 bases from V and 6 bases from J, with 7 bases between. CDR3 protein: CAWSFRDGYTF. The CDR3 nucleotides are TGTGCCTGGAGTTTCCGAGATGGCTACACCTTC.

The chain links TRBV4-1 to TRBJ2-1, with D maybe TRBD2 (7 bases). The CDR3 totals 17 residues. Trimming stripped 3 bases from V and 4 bases from J, with 19 bases between. Germline assignment: CDR1 MGHRA and CDR2 YSYEKL. Here the CDR3 DNA reads TGCGCCAGCAGCCATGACCGGGGGGCCCTCCAATACAATGAGCAGTTCTTC. Its translation is CASSHDRGALQYNEQFF.

The chain links TRBV30 to TRBJ1-2, with TRBD1 matching over 11 bases. Per germline, CDR1 GTSNPN and CDR2 SVGIG (reference sequence). J gave up 7 bases and V 3 bases, and 7 bases lay outside the gene matches. This CDR3 has 14 residues. The CDR3 DNA reads as TGTGCCTGGAGAACGGGACAGGGGGTTGCTGGCTACACCTTC. This codes for CAWRTGQGVAGYTF.

The CDR3 DNA reads TGTGCCAGCAGTTTCGGACAGGGGATCACTGAAGCTTTCTTT. This gives the protein CASSFGQGITEAFF. The chain carries TRBV28 and TRBJ1-1; 9 bases are shared with TRBD1. This CDR3 has 14 residues. From germline, CDR1 is MDHEN and CDR2 SYDVKM. V dropped 3 bases and J dropped 4; count of bases not matched to a gene: 3.

The V call is TRBV5-1, the J call TRBJ2-2, with 9 bases that match TRBD2. CDR1 is SGHRS, CDR2 YFSETQ, per germline. This CDR3 is built from 15 residues. Germline trimming cut 6 bases from V and 6 bases from J; bases unmatched to any gene: 9. The CDR3 loop is CASNQAGGPAGELFF. The CDR3 DNA sequence: TGCGCCAGCAACCAGGCGGGGGGGCCGGCCGGGGAGCTGTTTTTT.

The chain employs TRBV9 and TRBJ2-7, with 11 bases identical to TRBD1. Looked up from germline, CDR1 is SGDLS and CDR2 is YYNGEE. After removal of 3 bases from V and 3 bases from J, the junction contained 2 bases not matched to a gene. This CDR3 region has 14 residues. The CDR3 nucleotides read TGTGCCAGCAGCGCCGGGACAGGGGGCTACGAGCAGTACTTC. This sequence encodes CASSAGTGGYEQYF.

The rearrangement links TRBV19 to TRBJ2-5; 9 bases fit TRBD1. Germline V gene lookup returns CDR1 LNHDA and CDR2 SQIVND (reference sequence). This CDR3 has 14 residues. The V segment lost 5 bases and the J segment 4 bases; nucleotides outside the gene matches: 5. The CDR3 region is CASSGTGLGETQYF. The CDR3 DNA is TGTGCCAGTAGTGGGACAGGGCTTGGAGAGACCCAGTACTTC.

The chain links TRBV14 to TRBJ2-7; unclear D gene. The CDR3 is 13 residues long. V was clipped by 1 base and J by 4 bases, with 8 bases between them. Germline CDR1 reads SGHDN; CDR2 reads FVKESK. The CDR3 reads CASSQALVYEQYF. CDR3 bases: TGTGCCAGCAGCCAAGCGTTAGTTTACGAGCAGTACTTC.

The chain links TRBV2 to TRBJ2-2, with D possibly TRBD2 on 5 matching bases. Trimming stripped 6 bases from V and 6 bases from J, with 11 bases between. Germline-derived CDR1 and CDR2 are SNHLY and FYNNEI. The CDR3 is 13 amino acids. CDR3 loop: CASRATSAGELFF. The CDR3 region has the DNA TGTGCCAGCAGGGCTACTAGTGCCGGGGAGCTGTTTTTT.

This chain joins TRBV18 and TRBJ1-2, with D possibly being TRBD1 (6 bases). Trimming pared 4 bases from V and 2 bases from J, leaving 11 bases between. The CDR3 extends over 14 amino acids. The germline gives CDR1 KGHSH, CDR2 LQKENI. The CDR3 bases are TGTGCCAGCTCACGAGACACAGGGAACTATGGCTACACCTTC. Encoded protein: CASSRDTGNYGYTF. The full variable domain, in which reference TRBV18 and TRBJ1-2 provide the parts outside the CDR3, is NAGVMQNPRHLVRRRGQEARLRCSPMKGHSHVYWYRQLPEEGLKFMVYLQKENIIDESGMPKERFSAEFPKEGPSILRIQQVVRGDSAAYFCASSRDTGNYGYTFGSGTRLTVV.

This chain uses TRBV28 with TRBJ2-2; perhaps TRBD1 as D (6 bases). V gave up 5 bases and J gave up 1 base, with 8 bases separating them. The CDR3 extends over 14 amino acids. CDR1 MDHEN and CDR2 SYDVKM come from the germline V gene. The CDR3 nucleotides read TGTGCCAGCAGTCCGACAGGGAACACCGGGGAGCTGTTTTTT. Encoded protein: CASSPTGNTGELFF.